This TCR beta chain is drawn from a study of T cell repertoires in cytomegalovirus infection (dated by TCRdb to the late 2010s). Regarding the research as a whole: Recently identified HLA-C-restricted CMV epitopes, whose presentation resists viral immunomodulation, were targeted by peptide stimulations together with well-studied HLA-B-restricted epitopes. The HLA type of each donor mattered for the analysis, because public TCR beta signatures pointed to carriage of CMV infection along with the matching HLA type. Study-level results and caveats: In both this cohort and an independent roughly 330-donor cohort, the cumulative frequency of public TCR beta family members distinguished carriers of CMV infection plus the relevant HLA type. The ex vivo response was dominated by HLA-C-restricted CMV-specific TCR beta clonotypes, and the single most frequent clonotype in two of eight donors was supplied by these HLA-C-restricted clonotypes.

The sequencing machine was an Illumina HiSeq 1500. The public reads were reprocessed in TCRdb via fastp at Q25 and MiXCR, keeping in-frame beta chains. Each entry merges the rows of one CDR3 protein and shows their most common DNA and genes. This sample holds hundreds of thousands of distinct CDR3 sequences; roughly 33% were observed only once. The ten top clones hold around 12% of the sample. V and J are trimmed by 7 bases and 3 bases, and the gene matches miss 7 bases of the junction. From cysteine to phenylalanine, the CDR3 is 14 amino acids long. The sequence is cut down to CDR3 DNA, 42 bases in frame from base 1. The germline V gene yields KGHDR for CDR1 and SFDVKD for CDR2. Read against the paper, the sample's treatment or condition label means: in vitro stimulation with specific CMV peptide epitopes to enrich CMV-specific T cells. This clonotype was counted a few times. Which antigen it targets is not known. No base qualities exist here, and no much larger clone lies one base off it.

The V and J genes are TRBV24-1 and TRBJ2-5; the junction holds 7 bases that match TRBD1. The sequence was obtained from a human donor in good health (CMV status not recorded). Some clones in this sample may be carry-over from other donors' samples. This specimen consisted of cultured CD8+ T cells from PBMCs, obtained from culture after CMV antigen stimulation. The DNA sequence follows: TGTGCCACCAGGACCAACAGGGGAGAAGAGACCCAGTACTTC. It is translated as CATRTNRGEETQYF.